This entry lists 31 T cell receptor beta chains sequenced from one sample in a study of blood T cell repertoires in COVID-19. Generated by immunoSEQ multiplex PCR, the TCRdb table keeps only in-frame clones and is missing some. Of tens of thousands of clones detected, approximately 84% appear once; the ten largest clones hold about 5.7%. The sequencing sample was made of peripheral blood. The receptors derive from an older man with COVID-19, enrolled during active disease.

The chain carries TRBV2 and TRBJ2-1; 7 nucleotides agree with TRBD2. Trimming at V came to 1 base and at J to 6 bases, leaving 6 bases not matched to a gene. The germline V gene has CDR1 SNHLY and CDR2 FYNNEI. This CDR3 has 15 residues. CDR3 loop: CASSEVRTRANEQFF. CDR3 nucleotide sequence: TGTGCCAGCAGTGAAGTTAGGACTAGGGCCAATGAGCAGTTCTTC.

This sequence joins TRBV23-1 and TRBJ2-5, with D uncertain. TRBV23-1 is an ORF for which the function is uncertain. The V gene lost 0 bases and the J gene lost 4 bases, with 15 bases spanning the gap. CDR3 size: 16 residues. The CDR3 region is CASSQSTSPQAETQYF. CDR3 sequence (DNA): TGCGCCAGCAGTCAATCCACGTCTCCTCAGGCAGAGACCCAGTACTTC.

This chain joins TRBV7-2 and TRBJ1-1; D remains unclear. Germline loops: CDR1 SGHTA, CDR2 FQGNSA. This CDR3 region has 13 residues. V was pared by 0 bases and J by 12 bases, with 14 bases between. CDR3 sequence (DNA): TGTGCCAGCAGCTTAGCCTGGCGGCGTACAACTTTCTTT. As protein: CASSLAWRRTTFF.

The chain uses TRBV6-5 and TRBJ2-2, with 7 bases identical to TRBD2. CDR1 MNHEY and CDR2 SVGAGI come from the germline V gene. Unmatched junction bases numbered 8, after V lost 6 bases and J lost 7 bases. This CDR3 contains 14 residues. The CDR3 spells CASRALAGVGELFF. CDR3 in DNA: TGTGCCAGCAGAGCCTTGGCGGGGGTCGGGGAGCTGTTTTTT.

Comment on this clone: This specimen includes other DNA sequences encoding the same CDR3. The V and J genes are TRBV6-1 and TRBJ1-2, with TRBD1 as a possible D gene (5 bases). The V and J ends lost 2 bases and 2 bases respectively, with 9 bases between them. This CDR3 is built from 14 residues. The germline V gene encodes CDR1 MNHNS and CDR2 SASEGT. CDR3: CASSELAGNYGYTF. Here the CDR3 DNA reads TGTGCCAGCAGTGAACTGGCAGGGAACTATGGCTACACCTTC.

The chain is built from TRBV30 and TRBJ2-3; TRBD2 aligns across 11 bases. Germline V gene lookup returns CDR1 GTSNPN and CDR2 SVGIG (reference sequence). V lost 0 bases, J lost 0 bases, and 5 bases stayed unmatched. CDR3 length: 17 residues. In nucleotides, the CDR3 is TGTGCCTGGAGTGTACCCCCTAGCGGGAGGAGCACAGATACGCAGTATTTT. As protein: CAWSVPPSGRSTDTQYF.

This rearrangement joins TRBV7-6 to TRBJ2-1; D might be TRBD1 (5 bases). CDR1 SGHVS and CDR2 FNYEAQ come from the germline V gene. This CDR3 region has 16 residues. V gave up 1 base and J gave up 2 bases, with 12 bases separating them. This CDR3 is CASSLDPRAPYNEQFF. The CDR3 DNA sequence: TGTGCCAGCAGCTTAGATCCCAGGGCGCCCTACAATGAGCAGTTCTTC.

The V and J genes are TRBV30 and TRBJ2-1; 7 nucleotides align to TRBD2. Germline lookup yields CDR1 GTSNPN and CDR2 SVGIG (reference sequence). V gave up 3 bases and J gave up 4 bases; unmatched junction bases: 0. This CDR3 contains 12 residues. CDR3 sequence (DNA): TGTGCCTGGAGGGGGGGGTACAATGAGCAGTTCTTC. Translating it yields CAWRGGYNEQFF.

This clone has more than one count but fewer than ten. The chain is built from TRBV28 and TRBJ1-6; 7 bases are shared with TRBD1. V shed 2 bases, J shed 9 bases, and the junction held 7 bases outside the gene matches. This CDR3 spans 15 amino acids. Germline values: CDR1 MDHEN, CDR2 SYDVKM. CDR3 nucleotides: TGTGCCAGCAGTTTACAGCCCTCAGGGGGTTCACCCCTCCACTTT. Translation gives CASSLQPSGGSPLHF. Complete variable domain (other parts from reference TRBV28 and TRBJ1-6): DVKVTQSSRYLVKRTGEKVFLECVQDMDHENMFWYRQDPGLGLRLIYFSYDVKMKEKGDIPEGYSVSREKKERFSLILESASTNQTSMYLCASSLQPSGGSPLHFGNGTRLTVT.

The V and J genes are TRBV19 and TRBJ2-6, with 9 bases identical to TRBD1. The trim removed 5 bases at V and 8 bases at J, leaving 4 bases unmatched. The CDR3 has 14 amino acids. Germline CDR1 reads LNHDA; CDR2 reads SQIVND (reference sequence). As DNA, the CDR3 is TGTGCCAGTAGTCTTGGGACAGGGCCCAACGTCCTGACTTTC. Translation gives CASSLGTGPNVLTF.

This clone was detected a few times. The chain carries TRBV27 and TRBJ2-1; the match to TRBD2 covers 10 bases. The CDR3 consists of 15 residues. The V gene's germline CDR1 is MNHEY and CDR2 SMNVEV (reference sequence). Trimming at V came to 7 bases and at J to 4 bases, leaving 7 bases not matched to a gene. Here the CDR3 reads CASTPASGSYNEQFF. The CDR3 DNA follows: TGTGCCAGCACCCCAGCTAGCGGGAGTTACAATGAGCAGTTCTTC.

This clone was observed a single time. This chain joins TRBV12-5 and TRBJ1-1; TRBD1 matches at 7 bases. The J segment lost 4 bases and the V segment lost 7 bases, leaving 12 bases of the junction unmatched. Germline lookup yields CDR1 LGHNT and CDR2 FRNRAP. The CDR3 totals 15 residues. CDR3 protein: CASAREGALGTEAFF. DNA of the CDR3: TGTGCTAGTGCCCGGGAGGGGGCGCTGGGCACTGAAGCTTTCTTT. The full variable domain, rest sourced from reference TRBV12-5 and TRBJ1-1, is DARVTQTPRHKVTEMGQEVTMRCQPILGHNTVFWYRQTMMQGLELLAYFRNRAPLDDSGMPKDRFSAEMPDATLATLKIQPSEPRDSAVYFCASAREGALGTEAFFGQGTRLTVV.

This chain uses TRBV29-1 with TRBJ1-1; D ambiguous. Trimming removed 5 bases at V and 4 bases at J, with 14 bases between. The germline gives CDR1 SQVTM, CDR2 ANQGSEA. This CDR3 is built from 13 residues. The CDR3 DNA is TGCAGCGTTCGACCCCGTTCAGGCACTGAAGCTTTCTTT. Translation gives CSVRPRSGTEAFF.

The chain links TRBV10-3 to TRBJ2-7; possibly TRBD2 for D (7 bases). Trimming pared 10 bases from V and 1 base from J, leaving 17 bases between. Germline CDR1 reads ENHRY; CDR2 reads SYGVKD. The CDR3 sequence is 14 residues long. The CDR3 DNA reads TGTGCCACCATTGTCGGGGGGCATTCCTACGAGCAGTACTTC. It codes for CATIVGGHSYEQYF.

In this sample, this clone turned up a few times. The gene calls are TRBV7-9 and TRBJ1-5, with 7 nucleotides matching TRBD1. Germline V gene lookup returns CDR1 SEHNR and CDR2 FQNEAQ (reference sequence). The junction had 5 bases not matched to a gene; V was cut back by 8 bases and J by 4 bases. This CDR3 spans 13 amino acids. CDR3 sequence: CASQGTENQPQHF. The CDR3 DNA reads TGTGCCAGCCAGGGGACAGAGAATCAGCCCCAGCATTTT.

V usage is TRBV3-1 (or the pseudogene TRBV3-2) and J usage is TRBJ2-7; 11 nucleotides line up with TRBD1. V trimming: 6 bases; J trimming: 0 bases; junction bases outside the gene matches: 19. The CDR3 is 20 amino acids. Germline V gene lookup returns CDR1 LGHDT and CDR2 YNNKEL (reference sequence). CDR3 residues: CASSPKLRTGGPLNSYEQYF. The CDR3 bases are TGTGCCAGCAGTCCCAAGCTCCGGACAGGGGGCCCGTTAAACTCCTACGAGCAGTACTTC.

The V call is TRBV19, the J call TRBJ2-1; D is undetermined. The V end lost 6 bases, the J end lost 5 bases, and 26 bases lay between the germline ends. CDR3 length: 18 amino acids. The germline V gene has CDR1 LNHDA and CDR2 SQIVND (reference sequence). The CDR3 region is CASSPLTALSTLNNEQFF. For the CDR3, the DNA is TGTGCCAGTAGCCCCTTAACTGCGCTAAGTACCCTAAACAATGAGCAGTTCTTC.

The chain uses TRBV19 and TRBJ1-2, with 7 bases lining up with TRBD1. Germline V gives CDR1 LNHDA, CDR2 SQIVND (reference sequence). V was pared by 10 bases and J by 8 bases, with 7 bases of the junction left unmatched. The CDR3 consists of 11 residues. The CDR3 nucleotides read TGTGCCACTTACAGGGGAAGGGGCTACACCTTC. Translating it yields CATYRGRGYTF.

This clone was detected only a few times. V is TRBV6-1 and J is TRBJ1-1, with D unclear. The CDR3 totals 14 residues. Deletions cut 3 bases from V and 2 bases from J, with 10 bases between. CDR1 MNHNS and CDR2 SASEGT come from the germline V gene. This chain's CDR3 is CASSETLINTEAFF. In DNA form, the CDR3 reads TGTGCCAGCAGTGAGACTCTTATTAACACTGAAGCTTTCTTT.

As to this clone: Other DNA sequences within the sample encode an identical CDR3. The chain combines TRBV6-5 with TRBJ1-2, with 7 bases that match TRBD1. Germline assignment: CDR1 MNHEY and CDR2 SVGAGI. The CDR3 spans 13 residues. The V and J ends lost 6 bases and 1 base, in that order; junction bases with no gene match: 2. CDR3 protein: CASRGTVNYGYTF. The CDR3 nucleotides are TGTGCCAGCAGGGGGACAGTTAACTATGGCTACACCTTC.

V is TRBV14 and J is TRBJ2-7; 8 bases are shared with TRBD2. Germline V lookup: CDR1 SGHDN, CDR2 FVKESK. The CDR3 is 15 amino acids. J lost 2 bases, V lost 1 base, and 4 bases had no gene match. CDR3 sequence: CASSQVLAGTYEQYF. The DNA of the CDR3 is TGTGCCAGCAGCCAAGTGCTAGCGGGTACCTACGAGCAGTACTTC.

The chain has TRBV30 and TRBJ2-7, with D perhaps TRBD2 (5 bases). CDR1 is GTSNPN and CDR2 is SVGIG in the germline V gene (reference sequence). This CDR3 comprises 13 residues. Deletions cut 4 bases from V and 4 bases from J, with 14 bases between. CDR3 sequence: CAWTRAGTYEQYF. The DNA for the CDR3 is TGTGCCTGGACTAGGGCGGGTACATACGAGCAGTACTTC.

This chain joins TRBV6-1 and TRBJ1-5; the match to TRBD1 covers 8 bases. Trimming removed 3 bases from V and 6 bases from J; junction bases left unmatched: 7. Germline V CDR1 and CDR2: MNHNS, SASEGT. CDR3 length equals 15 residues. The CDR3 region has the DNA TGTGCCAGCAGTGACGGACAGGGTATTACTCAGCCCCAGCATTTT. Translating gives CASSDGQGITQPQHF.

CDR3 DNA: TGTGCCAGCAGCCCCGTTGGGGTAGGACAGGGGAGTTCTGAGCAGTTCTTC. Residues: CASSPVGVGQGSSEQFF. The chain recombines TRBV9 with TRBJ2-1; 9 positions agree with TRBD1. V gave up 4 bases and J gave up 9 bases; unmatched junction bases: 17. There are 17 residues in the CDR3. The germline CDR1 and CDR2 sequences are SGDLS and YYNGEE.

The rearrangement uses TRBV28 and TRBJ2-7; D is possibly TRBD1 (6 bases). The germline gives CDR1 MDHEN, CDR2 SYDVKM. The CDR3 spans 14 residues. Trimming took 4 bases from V and 2 from J, leaving 12 bases between them. CDR3 coding DNA: TGTGCCAGCAGTTCCCGGGACACCCCCTACGAGCAGTACTTC. Its translation is CASSSRDTPYEQYF.

V and J are TRBV11-1 and TRBJ1-4, with 7 bases matching TRBD1. This CDR3 region has 14 residues. Germline trimming cut 5 bases from V and 5 bases from J; bases unmatched to any gene: 5. Germline V lookup: CDR1 SGHAT, CDR2 FQDESV (reference sequence). The CDR3 region has the DNA TGTGCCAGCAGCGCGAGGGACAGCAATGAAAAACTGTTTTTT. The encoded protein is CASSARDSNEKLFF.

The rearrangement joins TRBV28 to TRBJ2-7; 8 nucleotides line up with TRBD2. The V gene end was trimmed by 6 bases and the J gene end by 2 bases; junction bases not matched to a gene: 6. This CDR3 spans 14 amino acids. Germline lookup yields CDR1 MDHEN and CDR2 SYDVKM. The chain's CDR3 is CASSLTSGAYEQYF. The CDR3, as DNA: TGTGCCAGCAGCCTTACTAGCGGAGCCTACGAGCAGTACTTC.

Here the CDR3 DNA reads TGTGCCAGCAGTGCTTCTTTAGTGCTTAACGGTCACAATGAGCAGTTCTTC. Its translation: CASSASLVLNGHNEQFF. The V and J genes are TRBV27 and TRBJ2-1; D is unresolved. The V end lost 5 bases, the J end lost 5 bases, and 22 bases lay between the germline ends. The CDR3 spans 17 residues. CDR1 MNHEY and CDR2 SMNVEV come from the germline V gene (reference sequence).

This clone turned up a few times. The chain joins TRBV25-1 to TRBJ1-2; D unresolved. The ends were cut back, 4 bases at V and 6 bases at J, with 9 bases in the middle. This CDR3 has 12 residues. Germline CDR1 MGHDK, CDR2 SYGVNS. The CDR3 sequence: CASSGGWHGYTF. CDR3 bases: TGTGCCAGCAGTGGAGGGTGGCATGGCTACACCTTC.

V usage is TRBV5-5 and J usage is TRBJ1-6; the match to TRBD1 covers 9 bases. The CDR3 length is 18 residues. With 3 bases clipped from V and 0 bases from J, the junction kept 7 bases outside the gene matches. Per germline, CDR1 SGHKS and CDR2 YYEKEE (reference sequence). CDR3 loop: CASSYRDRASSYNSPLHF. For the CDR3, the DNA is TGTGCCAGCAGCTACCGGGACAGGGCCAGCTCCTATAATTCACCCCTCCACTTT. Using reference TRBV5-5 and TRBJ1-6 for the parts outside the CDR3, the full variable domain is DAGVTQSPTHLIKTRGQQVTLRCSPISGHKSVSWYQQVLGQGPQFIFQYYEKEERGRGNFPDRFSARQFPNYSSELNVNALLLGDSALYLCASSYRDRASSYNSPLHFGNGTRLTVT.

The chain uses TRBV4-1 and TRBJ2-7; no definite D call. Germline CDR1 MGHRA, CDR2 YSYEKL. Trimming took off 0 bases at V and 6 bases at J, with 15 bases between the two ends. This CDR3 contains 15 residues. CDR3 DNA sequence: TGCGCCAGCAGCCAAGATAGCCTTCTAATCGGCGAGCAGTACTTC. It encodes CASSQDSLLIGEQYF.